This T cell receptor beta chain is from a study of blood T cell repertoires in COVID-19. Study details: Researchers got acute and convalescent COVID-19 samples from the United States, Italy and Spain.

Using immunoSEQ multiplex PCR, the repertoire was profiled, and TCRdb retains in-frame clones only, with some absent. This sample has approximately 120,000 clones, with 83% found just once. Trimming removed 0 bases from V and 2 bases from J; junction bases left unmatched: 5. Looked up from germline, CDR1 is SGDLS and CDR2 is YYNGEE. This CDR3 spans 16 amino acids. Sequencing was carried out using PBMCs or T cells enriched from blood (not recorded which). The clonotype originates from a man aged 30-40 years who had recovered from COVID-19. The V gene is TRBV9, the J gene TRBJ2-1; 7 nucleotides match TRBD2. Here the CDR3 DNA reads TGTGCCAGCAGCGTAGCTCTAGCGGTAACCTACAATGAGCAGTTCTTC. Protein: CASSVALAVTYNEQFF.